Listed below are T cell receptor beta chains from one sample, sequenced in a study of T-cell reconstitution after alpha-beta-depleted transplantation in children. TCRdb reprocessed the PCR reads via MiXCR and lists one record per CDR3 protein. This table has roughly 500,000 distinct CDR3 sequences, about 33% appearing once. This material consisted of PBMCs from the stem cell graft donor, taken from the stem cell graft. The receptors come from a human donor who donated a stem cell graft to a child with aplastic anemia. Both conserved end residues are part of each CDR3. A D gene is named only where the DNA matches it firmly. Size is stated for part of the rows, as once, few or many counts, or as a class when the clone is expanded.

CDR3nt	CDR3aa	abundance	d_gene	v_gene	j_gene
TGTGCCAGCAGTTTATACCCAGGGGCATACGACCAGTACTTC	CASSLYPGAYDQYF	NA	NA	TRBV12-3/TRBV12-4	TRBJ2-7
TGCAGCGTTGAAGAGGTGGGACGGATAGATACGCAGTATTTT	CSVEEVGRIDTQYF	few	NA	TRBV29-1	TRBJ2-3
TGTGCCTGGAGTGTAGGACTACTGGATACGCAGTATTTT	CAWSVGLLDTQYF	NA	NA	TRBV30	TRBJ2-3
TGTGCCAGCAGCACTAATCTGGGGATTAATTCCAAAAACATTCAGTACTTC	CASSTNLGINSKNIQYF	few	NA	TRBV13	TRBJ2-4
TGTGCCAGCAGCTTCCTGGGTCTCAGCGGGTCCTACAATGAGCAGTTCTTC	CASSFLGLSGSYNEQFF	NA	NA	TRBV7-8	TRBJ2-1
TGCGCCAGCAGCTTAAGCCTAGCGCCAAAAGAGCAGTTCTTC	CASSLSLAPKEQFF	NA	NA	TRBV5-1	TRBJ2-1
TGTGCCAGCAGCGTAGGTCAGGACAGGCTCTATGGCTACACCTTC	CASSVGQDRLYGYTF	few	TRBD1	TRBV9	TRBJ1-2
TGCGCCAGCAGCCAAACAGCCCATTTCTCTGGAAACACCATATATTTT	CASSQTAHFSGNTIYF	NA	NA	TRBV4-3	TRBJ1-3
TGTGCCAGCAGTTTCGGTGCCTACGAGCAGTACTTC	CASSFGAYEQYF	NA	NA	TRBV12-3/TRBV12-4	TRBJ2-7
TGTGCCAGCAGCGGAAGGGACAGGGGCGATCATGGCTACACCTTC	CASSGRDRGDHGYTF	few	TRBD1	TRBV9	TRBJ1-2
TGTGCCAGCAGTTACTCCGATAGCGGGAGCCGCGATGAGCAGTTCTTC	CASSYSDSGSRDEQFF	NA	TRBD2	TRBV6-5	TRBJ2-1
TGTGCCAGCAGCCAAGACCAGCGGGGCACAGATACGCAGTATTTT	CASSQDQRGTDTQYF	NA	NA	TRBV14	TRBJ2-3
TGTGCCAGCAGTTACTCCTCAGGGCCTTCCTACGAGCAGTACTTC	CASSYSSGPSYEQYF	NA	NA	TRBV6-5	TRBJ2-7
TGTGCCAGCAGAAGGACAGGGGGATACACTGAAGCTTTCTTT	CASRRTGGYTEAFF	NA	TRBD1	TRBV12-3/TRBV12-4	TRBJ1-1
TGCAGTGCTAGACCGTCCAGCGGGAGAAGGACAGATACGCAGTATTTT	CSARPSSGRRTDTQYF	NA	TRBD2	TRBV20-1	TRBJ2-3
TGTGCCAGCAGTTACGGACCGGATTCACCCCTCCACTTT	CASSYGPDSPLHF	few	NA	TRBV6-5	TRBJ1-6
TGCGCCAGCAGCTTGGCCCAGGGGTCCACCGGGGAGCTGTTTTTT	CASSLAQGSTGELFF	NA	NA	TRBV5-1	TRBJ2-2
TGTGCCACCAGTGATTTCGGGACTAGCGGAGAGACCCAGTACTTC	CATSDFGTSGETQYF	NA	TRBD2	TRBV24-1	TRBJ2-5
TGTGCCAGCAGCTTTGGACTAGCGGGGTTGAGCTCCTACAATGAGCAGTTCTTC	CASSFGLAGLSSYNEQFF	NA	TRBD2	TRBV7-3	TRBJ2-1
TGTGCCAGCAGTTGGGGAGGGGGCACAGATACGCAGTATTTT	CASSWGGGTDTQYF	few	TRBD2	TRBV12-3/TRBV12-4	TRBJ2-3
TGTGCCAGCAGGATTAGCGGGAGAAGGTCAGATACGCAGTATTTT	CASRISGRRSDTQYF	NA	TRBD2	TRBV12-3/TRBV12-4	TRBJ2-3
TGCAGCGTTGGCGGACGGGACAATCAGCCCCAGCATTTT	CSVGGRDNQPQHF	few	NA	TRBV29-1	TRBJ1-5
TGTGCCAGCAGTTTACAGGGGGCGAGCGAAGCTTTCTTT	CASSLQGASEAFF	few	TRBD1	TRBV12-3/TRBV12-4	TRBJ1-1
TGTGCCAGCAGCTCCCAATACTTGTTGGGTGAGCAGTTCTTC	CASSSQYLLGEQFF	few	NA	TRBV7-6	TRBJ2-1
TGTGCCACCAGTGTCGGAGTGAATCAGCCCCAGCATTTT	CATSVGVNQPQHF	once	NA	TRBV24-1	TRBJ1-5
TGCGCCAGCAGCTTGAACGGTATTGGATCCTACGAGCAGTACTTC	CASSLNGIGSYEQYF	few	NA	TRBV5-1	TRBJ2-7
TGTGCCAGCGGGGGTAGAGGAATAAACAATGAGCAGTTCTTC	CASGGRGINNEQFF	few	NA	TRBV5-6	TRBJ2-1
TGTGCCAGCAGCCGAGGTGGGGGGGTGAACACTGAAGCTTTCTTT	CASSRGGGVNTEAFF	NA	NA	TRBV7-2	TRBJ1-1
TGTGCCATCAGTGAGAGCCCCCTGGAGGCCACCGGGGATCTGTTTTTT	CAISESPLEATGDLFF	NA	NA	TRBV10-3	TRBJ2-2
TGTGCCTGGCGACTTCGGGACAGGGGGAATGAGCAGTTCTTC	CAWRLRDRGNEQFF	NA	TRBD1	TRBV30	TRBJ2-1
TGTGCCATTAGGTCGCCCAATGAGCAGTTCTTC	CAIRSPNEQFF	NA	NA	TRBV5-4	TRBJ2-1
TGTGCCAGCAGCCTTTCCTCGATATATGGCTTCTACGAGCAGTACTTC	CASSLSSIYGFYEQYF	NA	NA	TRBV7-9	TRBJ2-7
TGTGCCAGCAGTTGGGACTCTTCAACCCAGCATTTT	CASSWDSSTQHF	NA	NA	TRBV12-3/TRBV12-4	TRBJ1-5
TGCGCCAGCAGCCGGCTCGGACAGGGGTCGGACGGCTACACCTTC	CASSRLGQGSDGYTF	NA	TRBD1	TRBV5-1	TRBJ1-2
TGCGCCAGCAGTTTAGACAGGGGCGCTACCAGGGGGGAAAAACTGTTTTTT	CASSLDRGATRGEKLFF	few	TRBD1	TRBV5-1	TRBJ1-4
TGTGCCAGCAGTCCTTACCGGACAGGGGGGAATCAGCCCCAGCATTTT	CASSPYRTGGNQPQHF	NA	TRBD1	TRBV27	TRBJ1-5
TGTGCCAGCAGTTTCGCCACGAACACCGGGGAGCTGTTTTTT	CASSFATNTGELFF	few	NA	TRBV12-3/TRBV12-4	TRBJ2-2
TGTGCCAGCAGACCCGGGACGTTACTTTACCAAGAGACCCAGTACTTC	CASRPGTLLYQETQYF	few	NA	TRBV6-2/TRBV6-3	TRBJ2-5
TGCAGCGTACAGGGGGCTGATGGCTACACCTTC	CSVQGADGYTF	NA	TRBD1	TRBV29-1	TRBJ1-2
TGTGCCAGCAGCTCTAGGGCTTCAACTAATGAAAAACTGTTTTTT	CASSSRASTNEKLFF	few	NA	TRBV7-2	TRBJ1-4
TGTGCCAGCAGCGCGAGCCCGCGGGACAGTTCTTTCACAGATACGCAGTATTTT	CASSASPRDSSFTDTQYF	NA	NA	TRBV5-6	TRBJ2-3